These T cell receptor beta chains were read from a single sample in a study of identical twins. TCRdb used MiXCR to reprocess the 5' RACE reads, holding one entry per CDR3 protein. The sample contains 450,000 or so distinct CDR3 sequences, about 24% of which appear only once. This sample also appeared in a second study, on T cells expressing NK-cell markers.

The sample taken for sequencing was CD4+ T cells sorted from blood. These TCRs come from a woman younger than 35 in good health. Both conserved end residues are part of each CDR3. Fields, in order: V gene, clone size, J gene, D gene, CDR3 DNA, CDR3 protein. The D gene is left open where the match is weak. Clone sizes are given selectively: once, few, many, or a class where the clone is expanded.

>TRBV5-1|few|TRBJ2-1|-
TGCGCCAGCAGCTTGGGGCAGGAGAGCAATGAGCAGTTCTTC
CASSLGQESNEQFF
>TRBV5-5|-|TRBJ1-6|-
TGTGCCAGCAGCGGCGGGACGCCGCGCCAACCCCTCCACTTT
CASSGGTPRQPLHF
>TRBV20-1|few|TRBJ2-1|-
TGCAGTGCGACCCTAAGGGGCTCCTACAATGAGCAGTTCTTC
CSATLRGSYNEQFF
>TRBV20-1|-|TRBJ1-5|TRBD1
TGCAGTGCTATTCGTTTAGGGGGCCACGTCGGCAATCAGCCCCAGCATTTT
CSAIRLGGHVGNQPQHF
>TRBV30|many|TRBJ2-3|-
TGTGCCTGGGGTCTCAACGCAGATACGCAGTATTTT
CAWGLNADTQYF
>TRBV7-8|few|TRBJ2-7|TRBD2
TGTGCCAGCAGCTTAGAGGGACTAGCGGGGACCTACGAGCAGTACTTC
CASSLEGLAGTYEQYF
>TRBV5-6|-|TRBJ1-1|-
TGTGCCAGCAGCTTGTGGGGCTGGGGCACTGAAGCTTTCTTT
CASSLWGWGTEAFF
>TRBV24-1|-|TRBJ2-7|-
TGTGCCACCAGTGAGTTCCGGGACGAGTACTACGAGCAGTACTTC
CATSEFRDEYYEQYF
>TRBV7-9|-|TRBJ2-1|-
TGTGCCAGCAGGTCCACGGGCCTGGGGAATGAGCAGTTCTTC
CASRSTGLGNEQFF
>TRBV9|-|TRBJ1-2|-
TGTGCCAGCAGCGTAGAACGGGGGAGCTATGGCTACACCTTC
CASSVERGSYGYTF
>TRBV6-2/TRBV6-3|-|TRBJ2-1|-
TGTGCCAGCCTCTCCAGCCTACCGAGCTCCTACAATGAGCAGTTCTTC
CASLSSLPSSYNEQFF
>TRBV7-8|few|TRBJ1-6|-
TGTGCCAGCAGCCGATACAGAGATTCACCCCTCCACTTT
CASSRYRDSPLHF
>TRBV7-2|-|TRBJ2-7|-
TGTGCCAGCAGCTCAGGGCCGCTGCGCGAGCAGTACTTC
CASSSGPLREQYF
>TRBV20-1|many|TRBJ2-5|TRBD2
TGCAGTGCTAGTCGACTAGCGGGAGCCCAAGAGACCCAGTACTTC
CSASRLAGAQETQYF
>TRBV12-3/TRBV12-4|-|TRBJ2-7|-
TGTGCCAGCAGGGCACCGGGACGGACCTACGAGCAGTACTTC
CASRAPGRTYEQYF
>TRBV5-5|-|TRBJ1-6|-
TGTGCCAGCAGCTTGAGCGGGAAAGCTTCGCCCCTCCACTTT
CASSLSGKASPLHF
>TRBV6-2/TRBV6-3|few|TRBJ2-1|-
TGTGCCAGCAGTTACGACTCCTACAATGAGCAGTTCTTC
CASSYDSYNEQFF
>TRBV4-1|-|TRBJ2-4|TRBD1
TGCGCCAGCAGCCACCTTGGACGACAGGGCTGGGGCAAAAACATTCAGTACTTC
CASSHLGRQGWGKNIQYF
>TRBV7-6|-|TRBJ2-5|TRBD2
TGTGCCAGCAGCTTAGGAGCGGGGGGGCCCGGAGAGACCCAGTACTTC
CASSLGAGGPGETQYF
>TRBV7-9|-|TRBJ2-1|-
TGTGCCAGCAGCCCCAGTCCCCAGCAGTTCTTC
CASSPSPQQFF
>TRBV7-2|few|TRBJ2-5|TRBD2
TGTGCCAGCAGCTTAGCATTTAGCGGGAGTGAGACCCAGTACTTC
CASSLAFSGSETQYF
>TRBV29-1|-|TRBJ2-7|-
TGCAGCGTTGAATTGGAGGCCCACGCTTCCTACGAGCAGTACTTC
CSVELEAHASYEQYF
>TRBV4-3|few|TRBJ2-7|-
TGCGCCAGCAGCCAAGAGTCAGGGAGCTACGAGCAGTACTTC
CASSQESGSYEQYF
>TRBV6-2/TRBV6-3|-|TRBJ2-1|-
TGTGCCAGCAGTTACTCACGAAGGGGGGAGCAGTTCTTC
CASSYSRRGEQFF
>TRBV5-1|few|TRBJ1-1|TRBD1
TGCGCCAGCAGGCGACAGGGGATCGGGAACACTGAAGCTTTCTTT
CASRRQGIGNTEAFF
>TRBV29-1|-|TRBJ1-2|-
TGCAGCGTTGGAATAGGGAACTATGGCTACACCTTC
CSVGIGNYGYTF
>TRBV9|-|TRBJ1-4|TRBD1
TGTGCCAGCAGCCCTCAGGGACAGGGAAGCGAAAAACTGTTTTTT
CASSPQGQGSEKLFF